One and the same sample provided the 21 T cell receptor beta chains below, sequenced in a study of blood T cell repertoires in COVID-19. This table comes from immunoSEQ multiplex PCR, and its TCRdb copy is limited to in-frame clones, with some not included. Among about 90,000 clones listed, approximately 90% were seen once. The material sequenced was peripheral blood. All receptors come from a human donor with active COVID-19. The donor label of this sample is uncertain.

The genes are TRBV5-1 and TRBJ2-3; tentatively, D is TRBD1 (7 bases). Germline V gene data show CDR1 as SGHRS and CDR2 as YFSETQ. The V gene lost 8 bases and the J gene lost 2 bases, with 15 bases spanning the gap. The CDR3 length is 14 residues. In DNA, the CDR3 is TGCGCCAGTACGGAGGGGGCCTACACAGATACGCAGTATTTT. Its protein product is CASTEGAYTDTQYF.

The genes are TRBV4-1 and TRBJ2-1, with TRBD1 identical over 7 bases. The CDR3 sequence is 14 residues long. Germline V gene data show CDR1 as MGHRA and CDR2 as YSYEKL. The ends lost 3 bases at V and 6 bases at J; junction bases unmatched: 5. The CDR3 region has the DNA TGCGCCAGCAGCCATGTCACAGGGGCCAATGAGCAGTTCTTC. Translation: CASSHVTGANEQFF.

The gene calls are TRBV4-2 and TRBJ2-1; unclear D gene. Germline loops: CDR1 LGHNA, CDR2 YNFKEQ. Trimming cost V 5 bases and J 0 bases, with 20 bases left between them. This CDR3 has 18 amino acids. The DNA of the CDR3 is TGTGCCAGCAGCTCAGCCCCCATCGGCCCGGGCTCCTACAATGAGCAGTTCTTC. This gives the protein CASSSAPIGPGSYNEQFF.

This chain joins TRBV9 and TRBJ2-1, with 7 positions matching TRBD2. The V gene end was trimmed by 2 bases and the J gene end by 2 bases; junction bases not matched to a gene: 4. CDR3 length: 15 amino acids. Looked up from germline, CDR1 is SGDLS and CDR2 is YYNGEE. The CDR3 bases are TGTGCCAGCAGCGTGGTTGCGGGGGCCTACAATGAGCAGTTCTTC. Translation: CASSVVAGAYNEQFF.

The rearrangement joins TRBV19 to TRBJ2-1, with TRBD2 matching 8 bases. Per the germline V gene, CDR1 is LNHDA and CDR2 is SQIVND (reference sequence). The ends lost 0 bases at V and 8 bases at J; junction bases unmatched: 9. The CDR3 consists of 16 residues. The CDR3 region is CASSIDRNSGADEQFF. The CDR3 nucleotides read TGTGCCAGTAGTATAGATCGGAATAGCGGGGCGGATGAGCAGTTCTTC.

DNA for the CDR3: TGTGCCAGCAGTGAACGGACAGCCAACTATGGCTACACCTTC. This sequence encodes CASSERTANYGYTF. V is TRBV6-1 and J is TRBJ1-2, with D tentatively TRBD1 (6 bases). CDR1 and CDR2 from the germline V gene are MNHNS and SASEGT. Trimming pared 2 bases from V and 2 bases from J, leaving 9 bases between. The CDR3 length is 14 residues.

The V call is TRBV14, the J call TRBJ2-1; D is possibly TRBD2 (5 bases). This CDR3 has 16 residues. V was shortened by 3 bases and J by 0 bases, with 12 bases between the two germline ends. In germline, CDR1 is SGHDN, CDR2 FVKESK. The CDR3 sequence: CASSHLQRSSYNEQFF. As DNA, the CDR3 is TGTGCCAGCAGCCATCTACAGCGGAGCTCCTACAATGAGCAGTTCTTC.

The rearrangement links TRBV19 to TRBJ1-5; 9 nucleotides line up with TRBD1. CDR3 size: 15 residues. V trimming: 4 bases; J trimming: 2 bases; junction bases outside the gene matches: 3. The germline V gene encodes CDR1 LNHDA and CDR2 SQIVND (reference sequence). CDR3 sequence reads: CASSTRTGGNQPQHF. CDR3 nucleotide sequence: TGTGCCAGTAGTACCCGGACAGGGGGCAATCAGCCCCAGCATTTT.

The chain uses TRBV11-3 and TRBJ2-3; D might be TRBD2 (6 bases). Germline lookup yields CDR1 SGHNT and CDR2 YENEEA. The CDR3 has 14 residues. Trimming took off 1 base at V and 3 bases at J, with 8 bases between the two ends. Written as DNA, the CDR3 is TGTGCCAGCAGCTTAGGCGGGGTAACAGATACGCAGTATTTT. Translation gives CASSLGGVTDTQYF.

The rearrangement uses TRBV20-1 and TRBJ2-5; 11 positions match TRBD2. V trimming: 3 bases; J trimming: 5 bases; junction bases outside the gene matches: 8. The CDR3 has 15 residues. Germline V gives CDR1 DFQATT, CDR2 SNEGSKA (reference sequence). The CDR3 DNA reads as TGCAGTGCTAGTACACTAGCGGGGGTTTCTGAGACCCAGTACTTC. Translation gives CSASTLAGVSETQYF.

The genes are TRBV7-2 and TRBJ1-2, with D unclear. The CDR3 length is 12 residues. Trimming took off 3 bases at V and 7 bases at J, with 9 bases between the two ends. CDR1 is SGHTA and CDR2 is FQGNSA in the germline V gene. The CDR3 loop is CASSFGVSGYTF. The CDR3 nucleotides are TGTGCCAGCAGCTTTGGTGTGAGTGGCTACACCTTC.

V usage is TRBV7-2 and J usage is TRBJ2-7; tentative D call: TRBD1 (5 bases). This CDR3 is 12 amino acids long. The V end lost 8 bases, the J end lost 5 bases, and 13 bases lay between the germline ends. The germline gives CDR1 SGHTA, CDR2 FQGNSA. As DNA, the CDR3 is TGTGCCAGCGGTTTAGCCAGGGACGAGCAGTACTTC. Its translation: CASGLARDEQYF.

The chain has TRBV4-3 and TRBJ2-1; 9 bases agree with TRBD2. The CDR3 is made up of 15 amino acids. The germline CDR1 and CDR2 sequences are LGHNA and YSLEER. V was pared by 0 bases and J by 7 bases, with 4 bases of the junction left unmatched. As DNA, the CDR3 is TGCGCCAGCAGCCAAGATCCAACTAGCGGGAATGAGCAGTTCTTC. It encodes CASSQDPTSGNEQFF.

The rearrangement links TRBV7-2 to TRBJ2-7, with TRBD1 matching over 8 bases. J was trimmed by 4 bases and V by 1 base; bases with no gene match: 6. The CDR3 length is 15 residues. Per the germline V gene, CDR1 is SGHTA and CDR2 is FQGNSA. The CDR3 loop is CASSLEAQGAYEQYF. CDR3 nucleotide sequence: TGTGCCAGCAGCTTAGAGGCGCAGGGGGCTTACGAGCAGTACTTC.

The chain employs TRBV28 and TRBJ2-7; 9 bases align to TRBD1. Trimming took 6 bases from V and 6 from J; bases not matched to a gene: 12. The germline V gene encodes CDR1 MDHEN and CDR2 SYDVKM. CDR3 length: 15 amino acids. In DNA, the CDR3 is TGTGCCAGCAGATCCTCCGGGACAGGGCCCCTCGAGCAGTACTTC. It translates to CASRSSGTGPLEQYF.

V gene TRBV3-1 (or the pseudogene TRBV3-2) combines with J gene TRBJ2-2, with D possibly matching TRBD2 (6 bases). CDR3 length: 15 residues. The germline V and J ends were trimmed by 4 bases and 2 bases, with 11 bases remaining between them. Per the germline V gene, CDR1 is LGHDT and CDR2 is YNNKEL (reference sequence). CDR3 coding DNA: TGTGCCAGCAGCCGCGGGGTGGGAAACACCGGGGAGCTGTTTTTT. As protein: CASSRGVGNTGELFF.

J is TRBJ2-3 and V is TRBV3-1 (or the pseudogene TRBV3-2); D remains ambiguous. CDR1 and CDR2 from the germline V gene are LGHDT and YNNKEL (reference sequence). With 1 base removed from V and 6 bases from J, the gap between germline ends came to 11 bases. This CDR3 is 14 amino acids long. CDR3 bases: TGTGCCAGCAGCCAAGTCGGCTCAGGCGATACGCAGTATTTT. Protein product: CASSQVGSGDTQYF.

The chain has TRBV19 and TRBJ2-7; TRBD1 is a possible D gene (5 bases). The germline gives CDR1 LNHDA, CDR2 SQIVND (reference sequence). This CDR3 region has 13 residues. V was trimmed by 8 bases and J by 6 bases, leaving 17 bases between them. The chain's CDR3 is CASSRTVQAEQYF. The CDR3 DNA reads TGTGCCAGTTCTCGGACGGTACAGGCCGAGCAGTACTTC.

In DNA form, the CDR3 reads TGCGCCAGCAGCCCCGGGACAGCTGGAAACACCATATATTTT. Its translation is CASSPGTAGNTIYF. The chain has TRBV5-1 and TRBJ1-3; 7 nucleotides align to TRBD1. Germline values: CDR1 SGHRS, CDR2 YFSETQ. The J segment lost 2 bases and the V segment lost 4 bases, leaving 3 bases of the junction unmatched. This CDR3 is 14 amino acids long.

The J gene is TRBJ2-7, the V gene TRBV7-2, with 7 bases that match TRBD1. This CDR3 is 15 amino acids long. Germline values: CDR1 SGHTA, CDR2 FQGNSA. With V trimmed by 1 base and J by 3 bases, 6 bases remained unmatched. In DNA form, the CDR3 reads TGTGCCAGCAGCTTAGGGAGACAGGGCGGCTACGAGCAGTACTTC. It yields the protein CASSLGRQGGYEQYF.

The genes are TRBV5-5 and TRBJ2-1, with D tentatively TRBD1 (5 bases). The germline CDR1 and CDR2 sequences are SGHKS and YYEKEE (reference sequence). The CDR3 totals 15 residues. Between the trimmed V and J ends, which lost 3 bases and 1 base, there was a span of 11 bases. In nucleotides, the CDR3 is TGTGCCAGCAGCTCCAGGGAAAGGTCCTACAATGAGCAGTTCTTC. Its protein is CASSSRERSYNEQFF.